A selection of T cell receptor beta chains follows, all from one sample in a study of spatial heterogeneity in lung cancer. One entry per CDR3 protein results from TCRdb running MiXCR on the 5' RACE reads. The sample holds around 110,000 distinct CDR3 sequences, about 12% seen once. This specimen consisted of PBMCs, obtained at follow-up. These receptors were taken from a male donor with early-stage non-small cell lung cancer. The CDR3 runs from the conserved cysteine through the conserved F or W. The D gene is left open where the match is weak. Clone size is not always given. Where it is, it says once, few, many or a class for expanded clones.

cdr3_nt	cdr3_aa	clone_size	d_call	j_call	v_call
TGTGCCAGCAGCTTAGGAACCATATTTGAAAAACTGTTTTTT	CASSLGTIFEKLFF	few	.	TRBJ1-4	TRBV7-9
TGTGCCAGCAGTTTATCGCTCGGGGTCGGTGGCTACACCTTC	CASSLSLGVGGYTF	many	.	TRBJ1-2	TRBV27
TGTGCCAGCAGGAAAGCGGGGGTGACGATCGAGCAGTACTTC	CASRKAGVTIEQYF	many	TRBD2	TRBJ2-7	TRBV28
TGTGCCAGCAGCTTGGATGGACAGGGGCTCACAGATACGCAGTATTTT	CASSLDGQGLTDTQYF	few	TRBD1	TRBJ2-3	TRBV5-5
TGCGCCAGCAGCTTGTCACAGTACAATGAGCAGTTCTTC	CASSLSQYNEQFF	.	.	TRBJ2-1	TRBV5-1
TGTGCCAGCAGCGCCCCCGCCGCAGGGACCTCCTACGAGCAGTACTTC	CASSAPAAGTSYEQYF	.	.	TRBJ2-7	TRBV21-1
TGTGCCAGCAGAAAGGGAACCGGGGAGCTGTTTTTT	CASRKGTGELFF	many	.	TRBJ2-2	TRBV27
TGCAGTGCTAGTGGGGACATGACGGGATACGGCACCGGGGAGCTGTTTTTT	CSASGDMTGYGTGELFF	few	.	TRBJ2-2	TRBV20-1
TGCAGCGTCGAGACTAGCGGGGGGGGCGAGCAGTACTTC	CSVETSGGGEQYF	many	TRBD2	TRBJ2-7	TRBV29-1
TGTGCCAGCAGGAGCGGGGGGGCACATGAGCAGTTCTTC	CASRSGGAHEQFF	.	TRBD2	TRBJ2-1	TRBV6-5
TGCAGTGCTAAAGACAGGGCTGAAAAACTGTTTTTT	CSAKDRAEKLFF	few	TRBD1	TRBJ1-4	TRBV20-1
TGTGCCAGCAGCCAAGGAAAAGGAGCGGGGGACTACAATGAGCAGTTCTTC	CASSQGKGAGDYNEQFF	few	TRBD2	TRBJ2-1	TRBV3-1
TGTGCCAGCAGTTTAAGAGGGGGCGCTGGAAACACCATATATTTT	CASSLRGGAGNTIYF	many	TRBD1	TRBJ1-3	TRBV12-3/TRBV12-4
TGCGCCAGCAGCGCGGGTGCGGAGACCCAGTACTTC	CASSAGAETQYF	few	.	TRBJ2-5	TRBV5-1
TGTGCCAGCAGGCGAGGGACAGAACTCTCACCCCTCCACTTT	CASRRGTELSPLHF	.	TRBD1	TRBJ1-6	TRBV6-6
TGTGCCTGGGGGGACAGGGGGATGGTGTATTCACCCCTCCACTTT	CAWGDRGMVYSPLHF	.	TRBD1	TRBJ1-6	TRBV30